The subject of this entry is one T cell receptor beta chain. This CDR3 has 13 amino acids. V dropped 1 base and J dropped 4 bases, with 7 bases sitting between them. CDR1 is SGHAT and CDR2 is FQDESV in the germline V gene (reference sequence). The table came from immunoSEQ multiplex PCR; TCRdb's copy has only in-frame clones and leaves some out. The sample lists some 250,000 clones; around nine tenths were seen once. This sample is part of a study of blood T cell repertoires in COVID-19. Background on the study: The analysed material was cDNA or gDNA that came from T cells, B-cell-depleted T cells, or PBMCs.

Sequencing was performed on peripheral blood. This clonotype originated in a woman aged 55-69 years with COVID-19, enrolled during active disease. V usage is TRBV11-1 and J usage is TRBJ1-1; D not certain. The CDR3 sequence is CASSLERGTEAFF. The CDR3 DNA is TGTGCCAGCAGCTTAGAGCGGGGCACTGAAGCTTTCTTT.